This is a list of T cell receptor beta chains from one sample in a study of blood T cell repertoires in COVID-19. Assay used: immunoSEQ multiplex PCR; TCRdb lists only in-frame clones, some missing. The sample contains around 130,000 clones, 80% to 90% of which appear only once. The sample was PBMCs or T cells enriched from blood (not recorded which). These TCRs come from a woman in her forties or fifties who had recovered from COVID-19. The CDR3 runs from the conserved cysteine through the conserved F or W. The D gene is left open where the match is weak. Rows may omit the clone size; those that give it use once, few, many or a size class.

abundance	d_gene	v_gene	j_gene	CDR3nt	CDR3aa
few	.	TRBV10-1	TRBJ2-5	TGCGCCAGCAGTGAGTCGGGCAGGGAAGAGACCCAGTACTTC	CASSESGREETQYF
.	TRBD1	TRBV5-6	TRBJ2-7	TGTGCCAGCAGTTTGGACAGGATCGCCTACGAGCAGTACTTC	CASSLDRIAYEQYF
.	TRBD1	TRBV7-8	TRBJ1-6	TGTGCCAGCAGCTTTAGGGACAGGGGGCTTAGTAATTCACCCCTCCACTTT	CASSFRDRGLSNSPLHF
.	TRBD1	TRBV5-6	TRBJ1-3	TGTGCCAGCAGCTACCAGACAGGGGGCAGGAACACCATATATTTT	CASSYQTGGRNTIYF
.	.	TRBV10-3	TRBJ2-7	TGTGCCATCAATTTTGGTAACACCTACGAGCAGTACTTC	CAINFGNTYEQYF
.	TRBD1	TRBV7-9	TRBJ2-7	TGTGCCAGCAGCGCCCTGACAGGGCCCTACGAGCAGTACTTC	CASSALTGPYEQYF
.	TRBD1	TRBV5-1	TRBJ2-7	TGCGCCAGCAGCTTGGTAACAGGGGGGATCTCCTACGAGCAGTACTTC	CASSLVTGGISYEQYF
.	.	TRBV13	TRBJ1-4	TGTGCCAGCAGCTTAGCTTTGAGAGAAAAACTGTTTTTT	CASSLALREKLFF
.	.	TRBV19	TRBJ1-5	TGTGCCACCAAAATCCGGGGGGCAGATTTCAATCAGCCCCAGCATTTT	CATKIRGADFNQPQHF
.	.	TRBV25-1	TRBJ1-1	TGTGCCAGCAGTGGTCGGTTGGGGGGTAACACTGAAGCTTTCTTT	CASSGRLGGNTEAFF
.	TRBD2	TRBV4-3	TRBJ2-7	TGCGCCAGCAGCCGAACTAGCGGGGGGCCGAACTCCTACGAGCAGTACTTC	CASSRTSGGPNSYEQYF
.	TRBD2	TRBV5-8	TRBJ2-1	TGTGCCAGCACCCCGGGGGGGCGCTCCTACAATGAGCAGTTCTTC	CASTPGGRSYNEQFF
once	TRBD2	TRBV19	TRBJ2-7	TGTGCCAGTAGCTTGGGACTAGCGGGGATCGTCGAGCAGTACTTC	CASSLGLAGIVEQYF
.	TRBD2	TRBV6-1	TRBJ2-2	TGTGCCAGCAGTGAATTGGATCGCGGGGGGTGGAACACCGGGGAGCTGTTTTTT	CASSELDRGGWNTGELFF
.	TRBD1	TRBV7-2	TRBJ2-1	TGTGCCAGCAGCTCGGGACAGGGGGCGCGTTACAATGAGCAGTTCTTC	CASSSGQGARYNEQFF
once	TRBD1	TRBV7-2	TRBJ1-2	TGTGCCAGCAGCTTAGCTTTGGGAGACAGGGGGCAAGGCTACACCTTC	CASSLALGDRGQGYTF
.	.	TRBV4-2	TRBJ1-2	TGTGCCAGCAGCCAAGGTACGGAGGTTAACTATGGCTACACCTTC	CASSQGTEVNYGYTF
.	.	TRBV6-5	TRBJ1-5	TGTGCCAGCAGTTACTTCCGGACTGGGCAGCCCCAGCATTTT	CASSYFRTGQPQHF
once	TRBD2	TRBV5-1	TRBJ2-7	TGCGCCAGCTGCCTCGGGACTAGCGGTCCGATCGAGCAGTACTTC	CASCLGTSGPIEQYF
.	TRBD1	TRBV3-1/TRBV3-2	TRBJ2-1	TGTGCCAGCAGCCAGGGACAGAGCTCCTACAATGAGCAGTTCTTC	CASSQGQSSYNEQFF
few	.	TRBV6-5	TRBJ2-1	TGTGCCAGCAGCTGGACACCCAACAATGAGCAGTTCTTC	CASSWTPNNEQFF
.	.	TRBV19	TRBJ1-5	TGTGCCAGTAGTTGGGGAGTCGAGAGCAATCAGCCCCAGCATTTT	CASSWGVESNQPQHF
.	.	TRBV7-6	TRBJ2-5	TGTGCCAGCAGCAAAAAGGGGGGGGAGACCCAGTACTTC	CASSKKGGETQYF
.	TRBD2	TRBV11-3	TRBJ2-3	TGTGCCAGCAGCAGGGCGGGGGTTGGCACAGATACGCAGTATTTT	CASSRAGVGTDTQYF
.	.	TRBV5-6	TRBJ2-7	TGTGCCAGCAGCCCCGGTACCGGGATCTACGAGCAGTACTTC	CASSPGTGIYEQYF
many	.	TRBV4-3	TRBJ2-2	TGCGCCAGCAGCCAAGAAGCAATAAGCGGGGAGCTGTTTTTT	CASSQEAISGELFF
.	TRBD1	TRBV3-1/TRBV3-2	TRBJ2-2	TGTGCCAGCAGCCGACAGGGTACGAACACCGGGGAGCTGTTTTTT	CASSRQGTNTGELFF